Presented here are 30 T cell receptor beta chains from one specimen sequenced in a study of blood T cell repertoires in COVID-19. Clones were read by immunoSEQ multiplex PCR, and TCRdb kept only the in-frame ones, dropping some. The data contain around 100,000 clones, 81% of them seen just once; the ten biggest clones take up about 1.6%. Sequenced: peripheral blood. All receptors derive from a man between 50 and 59 years old with acute or convalescent COVID-19.

The J gene is TRBJ2-3, the V gene TRBV6-5; TRBD1 is a possible D gene (6 bases). The V end was cut by 7 bases, the J end by 7 bases, with 18 bases between. Germline V gives CDR1 MNHEY, CDR2 SVGAGI. The CDR3 is made up of 14 amino acids. The CDR3 DNA is TGTGCCAGCACCAGCAGAAGACAGGCTTATACGCAGTATTTT. This codes for CASTSRRQAYTQYF.

This clone was seen a single time. The chain carries TRBV5-1 and TRBJ1-1, with D maybe TRBD1 (6 bases). The CDR3 runs 15 residues. CDR1 is SGHRS, CDR2 YFSETQ, per germline. Trimming stripped 1 base from V and 2 bases from J, with 12 bases between. DNA of the CDR3: TGCGCCAGCAGCTTGAGGGCAGGGGACAACACTGAAGCTTTCTTT. It encodes CASSLRAGDNTEAFF.

This chain joins TRBV6-1 and TRBJ1-5, with D possibly TRBD1 on 5 matching bases. The CDR3 totals 14 residues. Germline V gene lookup returns CDR1 MNHNS and CDR2 SASEGT. Between the trimmed V and J ends, which lost 0 bases and 7 bases, there was a span of 10 bases. This CDR3 reads CASSEALRGQPQHF. CDR3 nucleotides: TGTGCCAGCAGTGAAGCGCTTCGGGGGCAGCCCCAGCATTTT.

V is TRBV7-3 and J is TRBJ2-3; 7 bases agree with TRBD1. The CDR3 has 14 amino acids. The V and J ends lost 4 bases and 4 bases, in that order; junction bases with no gene match: 5. Germline lookup yields CDR1 SGHTA and CDR2 FQGTGA. The CDR3 here is CASSYDRVPDTQYF. Here the CDR3 DNA reads TGTGCCAGCAGCTATGACAGGGTCCCAGATACGCAGTATTTT.

The chain is built from TRBV4-1 and TRBJ2-7, with 7 bases fitting TRBD2. Unmatched junction bases numbered 9, after V lost 4 bases and J lost 0 bases. Germline CDR1 is MGHRA and CDR2 is YSYEKL. The CDR3 covers 16 residues. CDR3 protein: CASSPRWGLYSYEQYV. The CDR3, as DNA: TGCGCCAGCAGCCCCAGATGGGGACTATACTCCTACGAGCAGTACGTC.

This chain connects TRBV30 to TRBJ1-2, with a weak D call TRBD1 (6 bases). Trimming removed 2 bases from V and 1 base from J, with 11 bases in between. This CDR3 has 14 residues. Germline CDR1 GTSNPN, CDR2 SVGIG (reference sequence). CDR3 region: CAWSRTVGNYGYTF. The CDR3 DNA is TGTGCCTGGAGTAGGACAGTGGGTAACTATGGCTACACCTTC.

CDR3 sequence reads: CASSAGQGWPGSSPLHF. CDR3 DNA sequence: TGTGCCAGCAGCGCGGGACAGGGGTGGCCTGGGAGTTCACCCCTCCACTTT. This chain connects TRBV9 to TRBJ1-6, with 10 bases identical to TRBD1. The germline V gene has CDR1 SGDLS and CDR2 YYNGEE. This CDR3 contains 17 residues. With 3 bases clipped from V and 9 bases from J, the junction kept 12 bases outside the gene matches. The full variable domain, in which reference TRBV9 and TRBJ1-6 provide the parts outside the CDR3, is DSGVTQTPKHLITATGQRVTLRCSPRSGDLSVYWYQQSLDQGLQFLIQYYNGEERAKGNILERFSAQQFPDLHSELNLSSLELGDSALYFCASSAGQGWPGSSPLHFGNGTRLTVT.

The chain joins TRBV15 to TRBJ1-1, with unresolved D. This CDR3 contains 13 residues. Trimming stripped 3 bases from V and 8 bases from J, with 13 bases between. CDR1 is LNHNV, CDR2 YYDKDF, per germline (reference sequence). CDR3: CATSREDSEEAFF. CDR3 DNA: TGTGCCACCAGCAGGGAGGACTCGGAAGAAGCTTTCTTT.

There are a few counts of this clone. The V and J genes are TRBV19 and TRBJ2-5, with TRBD2 identical over 11 bases. Losses at the gene ends were 4 bases for V and 4 bases for J; bases not matched to a gene: 8. Looked up from germline, CDR1 is LNHDA and CDR2 is SQIVND (reference sequence). CDR3 length: 16 residues. The CDR3 DNA reads TGTGCCAGTAGTAGAGGTAGCGGGGGGGCCCCAGAGACCCAGTACTTC. Its translation: CASSRGSGGAPETQYF.

The chain employs TRBV6-4 and TRBJ2-3; 9 nucleotides match TRBD2. From germline, CDR1 is MRHNA and CDR2 SNTAGT. With V trimmed by 5 bases and J by 3 bases, 6 bases remained unmatched. The CDR3 extends over 15 amino acids. Here the CDR3 DNA reads TGTGCCAGCAGTCACCTAGCGGGGTCTACAGATACGCAGTATTTT. Translating gives CASSHLAGSTDTQYF.

This clone has only a few counts. This chain links TRBV28 with TRBJ1-5; no reliable D call. V lost 1 base, J lost 3 bases, and 4 bases lay in between. The CDR3 extends over 13 amino acids. Germline assignment: CDR1 MDHEN and CDR2 SYDVKM. CDR3 nucleotide sequence: TGTGCCAGCAGTTTATCCCACAATCAGCCCCAGCATTTT. Protein: CASSLSHNQPQHF.

The table lists this clone with a count of one. The chain employs TRBV9 and TRBJ2-5; possibly TRBD2 for D (6 bases). The length of the CDR3 is 14 residues. The V end was cut by 0 bases, the J end by 3 bases, with 9 bases between. Germline CDR1 reads SGDLS; CDR2 reads YYNGEE. As DNA, the CDR3 is TGTGCCAGCAGCGTAGAGGGCGGGGAAGAGACCCAGTACTTC. Translation: CASSVEGGEETQYF. Full variable domain (missing parts from reference TRBV9 and TRBJ2-5): DSGVTQTPKHLITATGQRVTLRCSPRSGDLSVYWYQQSLDQGLQFLIQYYNGEERAKGNILERFSAQQFPDLHSELNLSSLELGDSALYFCASSVEGGEETQYFGPGTRLLVL.

This clone was picked up a small number of times. DNA of the CDR3: TGTGCCAGCAGCGGGGTCCCGGACAGGGCCACTCAGCCCCAGCATTTT. Its translation is CASSGVPDRATQPQHF. The rearrangement joins TRBV6-2 or TRBV6-3 to TRBJ1-5; 8 bases align to TRBD1. Germline CDR1 MNHEY, CDR2 SVGEGT. The CDR3 totals 16 residues. V lost 6 bases to trimming and J lost 6 bases; unmatched junction nucleotides: 13.

This chain connects TRBV29-1 to TRBJ2-3; weak D call: TRBD1 (5 bases). CDR1 is SQVTM and CDR2 is ANQGSEA in the germline V gene. The CDR3 spans 13 residues. The V end lost 3 bases, the J end lost 8 bases, and 15 bases lay between the germline ends. Written as DNA, the CDR3 is TGCAGCGTTGATGGTGGTGGGGCGGTTACGCAGTATTTT. It codes for CSVDGGGAVTQYF.

This chain connects TRBV11-2 to TRBJ2-2, with D unresolved. Trimming left V 1 base short and J 1 base short, with 7 bases between. Germline values: CDR1 SGHAT, CDR2 FQNNGV. This CDR3 is built from 15 residues. The CDR3 sequence: CASSLVLGNTGELFF. The CDR3 DNA reads TGTGCCAGCAGCTTAGTTCTAGGGAACACCGGGGAGCTGTTTTTT.

There are a few counts of this clone. The chain recombines TRBV5-8 with TRBJ2-5; 8 nucleotides agree with TRBD1. The CDR3 totals 20 residues. Germline values: CDR1 SGHTS, CDR2 YDEGEE. V dropped 7 bases and J dropped 3; count of bases not matched to a gene: 26. The CDR3 here is CASPLGFMAGGSHWEETQYF. As DNA, the CDR3 is TGTGCCAGCCCTTTAGGATTTATGGCAGGGGGCAGCCATTGGGAAGAGACCCAGTACTTC.

The chain is built from TRBV7-2 and TRBJ1-6; 9 bases line up with TRBD1. Germline lookup yields CDR1 SGHTA and CDR2 FQGNSA. V gave up 4 bases and J gave up 9 bases; unmatched junction bases: 4. The CDR3 length is 14 residues. DNA for the CDR3: TGTGCCAGCAGCTCTGGACAGGGGTTTTCACCCCTCCACTTT. Translation: CASSSGQGFSPLHF.

This clone has more than one count but fewer than ten. This rearrangement joins TRBV19 to TRBJ2-1, with 7 bases matching TRBD2. The CDR3 sequence is 18 residues long. Germline V lookup: CDR1 LNHDA, CDR2 SQIVND (reference sequence). The J segment lost 7 bases and the V segment lost 5 bases, leaving 20 bases of the junction unmatched. The CDR3 DNA reads TGTGCCAGTAGTCTCTCATGGACTAGAACGGGCCGAGGTAATGAGCAGTTCTTC. Translation: CASSLSWTRTGRGNEQFF.

This clone was counted a few times. The chain recombines TRBV5-1 with TRBJ1-1, with 9 positions matching TRBD1. Germline-derived CDR1 and CDR2 are SGHRS and YFSETQ. J was trimmed by 0 bases and V by 4 bases; bases with no gene match: 10. CDR3 length: 17 amino acids. The CDR3 region has the DNA TGCGCCAGCAGCCGAGTCGGGACAGGGTTAATGAACACTGAAGCTTTCTTT. Encoded protein: CASSRVGTGLMNTEAFF.

The chain carries TRBV28 and TRBJ1-1; no firm D call. Between the trimmed V and J ends, which lost 6 bases and 2 bases, there was a span of 7 bases. The germline V gene encodes CDR1 MDHEN and CDR2 SYDVKM. CDR3 length: 12 residues. CDR3 sequence reads: CASRTSNTEAFF. CDR3 DNA sequence: TGTGCCAGCAGGACTTCTAACACTGAAGCTTTCTTT.

The chain recombines TRBV9 with TRBJ1-3; D possibly corresponds to TRBD1 (6 bases). The CDR3 totals 16 residues. Between the trimmed V and J ends, which lost 3 bases and 0 bases, there was a span of 13 bases. CDR1 and CDR2 (germline): SGDLS, YYNGEE. CDR3 protein: CASSGRQAYSGNTIYF. CDR3 coding DNA: TGTGCCAGCAGCGGACGACAGGCTTACTCTGGAAACACCATATATTTT.

This clone has a handful of counts. The genes are TRBV28 and TRBJ1-1; 8 positions agree with TRBD1. The ends lost 5 bases at V and 5 bases at J; junction bases unmatched: 7. The CDR3 is 14 amino acids. The germline V gene encodes CDR1 MDHEN and CDR2 SYDVKM. CDR3 nucleotide sequence: TGTGCCAGCAGTCTTATACAGGGGGGGACTGAAGCTTTCTTT. Protein product: CASSLIQGGTEAFF.

The chain is built from TRBV5-4 and TRBJ1-1; 12 bases are a match to TRBD1. This CDR3 is 16 amino acids long. The V gene end was trimmed by 0 bases and the J gene end by 6 bases; junction bases not matched to a gene: 6. The germline gives CDR1 SGHNT, CDR2 YYREEE (reference sequence). The CDR3 bases are TGTGCCAGCAGCTTGGCCTCGGGACAGGGGGCTGCTGAAGCTTTCTTT. This sequence encodes CASSLASGQGAAEAFF. The full variable domain, in which reference TRBV5-4 and TRBJ1-1 provide the parts outside the CDR3, is ETGVTQSPTHLIKTRGQQVTLRCSSQSGHNTVSWYQQALGQGPQFIFQYYREEENGRGNFPPRFSGLQFPNYSSELNVNALELDDSALYLCASSLASGQGAAEAFFGQGTRLTVV.

This chain connects TRBV6-4 to TRBJ1-3, with 10 bases matching TRBD1. The CDR3 loop spans 18 amino acids. CDR1 and CDR2 (germline): MRHNA, SNTAGT. J lost 4 bases, V lost 2 bases, and 11 bases had no gene match. CDR3 coding DNA: TGTGCCAGCAGTGACCGGGACAGGGGTGGGATAGGAGGAAACACCATATATTTT. Its protein product is CASSDRDRGGIGGNTIYF.

The chain recombines TRBV5-4 with TRBJ1-2; 8 bases are shared with TRBD1. After removal of 4 bases from V and 2 bases from J, the junction contained 4 bases not matched to a gene. The CDR3 has 14 residues. Germline V lookup: CDR1 SGHNT, CDR2 YYREEE (reference sequence). The CDR3 sequence is CASSRGQGNYGYTF. As DNA, the CDR3 is TGTGCCAGCAGCCGAGGACAGGGAAACTATGGCTACACCTTC.

This clone was counted between two and nine times. This chain links TRBV11-2 with TRBJ2-5; 10 bases line up with TRBD2. The germline CDR1 and CDR2 sequences are SGHAT and FQNNGV. This CDR3 spans 15 amino acids. After removal of 6 bases from V and 5 bases from J, the junction contained 9 bases not matched to a gene. The CDR3 DNA sequence: TGTGCCAGCAGTGAAGTAGCGGGGGGAAAGGAGACCCAGTACTTC. Its protein is CASSEVAGGKETQYF.

The rearrangement links TRBV4-1 to TRBJ1-5; 9 bases agree with TRBD1. This CDR3 has 16 residues. The J segment lost 9 bases and the V segment lost 0 bases, leaving 9 bases of the junction unmatched. Germline CDR1 reads MGHRA; CDR2 reads YSYEKL. CDR3: CASSQEDDRGWRPQHF. The DNA for the CDR3 is TGCGCCAGCAGCCAAGAGGACGACAGGGGGTGGAGGCCCCAGCATTTT.

J is TRBJ1-1 and V is TRBV2; tentative D call: TRBD1 (6 bases). V was cut by 6 bases and J by 0 bases, with 14 bases left in between. This CDR3 region has 15 residues. CDR1 is SNHLY, CDR2 FYNNEI, per germline. CDR3 sequence: CASSRTQGLNTEAFF. DNA for the CDR3: TGTGCCAGCAGCCGCACACAGGGTCTGAACACTGAAGCTTTCTTT.

The chain uses TRBV28 and TRBJ2-7, with D tentatively TRBD2 (6 bases). V lost 8 bases, J lost 6 bases, and 17 bases lay in between. The length of the CDR3 is 13 residues. Germline lookup yields CDR1 MDHEN and CDR2 SYDVKM. This CDR3 is CASLLDPGSEQYF. CDR3 in DNA: TGTGCCAGCTTATTGGATCCCGGGAGCGAGCAGTACTTC.

This rearrangement joins TRBV11-2 to TRBJ1-1, with D tentatively TRBD1 (6 bases). The CDR3 is made up of 14 amino acids. CDR1 is SGHAT, CDR2 FQNNGV, per germline. Trimming shortened V by 5 bases and J by 1 base, and 11 bases separated the two germline ends. The CDR3 nucleotides read TGTGCCAGCAGCCCCGGACAGTGGAACACTGAAGCTTTCTTT. It specifies CASSPGQWNTEAFF.